The following is a TCR beta chain sequence with its context. As processed by the authors: Quantification of nucleated cells was approximated via reference gene primer amplification. Some clones are missing from TCRdb's copy, which holds only in-frame ones; the method was immunoSEQ multiplex PCR. D and trimming come from the DNA, and the V and J calls and clone size come from that table. Here the sample spans 250,000 to 400,000 clones, approximately 88% being singletons. This record belongs to a study of blood T cell repertoires in COVID-19. This CDR3 region has 14 residues. V trimming: 5 bases; J trimming: 4 bases; junction bases outside the gene matches: 7. Germline CDR1 reads GTSNPN; CDR2 reads SVGIG (reference sequence).

Sequencing was done on a sample of peripheral blood. The rearrangement uses TRBV30 and TRBJ2-2; TRBD1 matches 7 bases. The TCR sequence derives from a woman younger than 45 with COVID-19, enrolled during active disease. CDR3 nucleotides: TGTGCCTGGGCGGCAGGGGGACCCACCGGGGAGCTGTTTTTT. Residues: CAWAAGGPTGELFF.